The 20 T cell receptor beta chains presented below share a single source sample, sequenced in a study of regulatory T cells in long-lasting Graves disease. Time point defined: newly diagnosed GD, antithyroid drugs for less than 3 months. RNA from PBMCs was the source of the TCR library. To make TCR beta libraries, researchers used iRepertoire HTBI primers and Arm-PCR of CDR3 regions. TCRdb reprocessed the multiplex PCR reads with MiXCR, giving one entry per CDR3 protein. The sample has hundreds of thousands of distinct CDR3 sequences, roughly 16% seen once. The sequencing used peripheral blood mononuclear cells (PBMCs), collected at new diagnosis, from a patient treated with antithyroid drugs. These TCRs come from a female donor with Graves disease.

This clonotype was picked up many times. The rearrangement uses TRBV20-1 and TRBJ1-2, with D perhaps matching TRBD1 (6 bases). The V gene lost 3 bases and the J gene lost 3 bases, with 17 bases spanning the gap. Germline values: CDR1 DFQATT, CDR2 SNEGSKA (reference sequence). The CDR3 is 15 residues long. CDR3 in DNA: TGCAGTGCTAGTAGGAGGACAGATACACACTATGGCTACACCTTC. Translated, it gives CSASRRTDTHYGYTF.

This clonotype occurred a few times. The gene calls are TRBV7-9 and TRBJ2-6; a weak D match, TRBD1 (6 bases). The CDR3 is made up of 24 amino acids. CDR1 SEHNR and CDR2 FQNEAQ come from the germline V gene (reference sequence). With 3 bases removed from V and 0 bases from J, the gap between germline ends came to 33 bases. For the CDR3, the DNA is TGTGCCAGCAGCTTCCCACCTCATAACCCGGGACAAGGGATCTTGGGCTCTGGGGCCAACGTCCTGACTTTC. Amino acid sequence: CASSFPPHNPGQGILGSGANVLTF.

This clonotype was seen a few times. The chain combines TRBV19 with TRBJ2-6; D is perhaps TRBD1 or TRBD2 (5 bases each). V lost 1 base, J lost 0 bases, and 13 bases lay in between. This CDR3 is built from 18 residues. CDR1 is LNHDA, CDR2 SQIVND, per germline (reference sequence). The CDR3 here is CASSIAGRSSSGANVLTF. DNA of the CDR3: TGTGCCAGTAGTATAGCGGGACGAAGTAGCTCTGGGGCCAACGTCCTGACTTTC. Using reference TRBV19 and TRBJ2-6 for the parts outside the CDR3, the full variable domain is DGGITQSPKYLFRKEGQNVTLSCEQNLNHDAMYWYRQDPGQGLRLIYYSQIVNDFQKGDIAEGYSVSREKKESFPLTVTSAQKNPTAFYLCASSIAGRSSSGANVLTFGAGSRLTVL.

This clonotype was detected ten times or more. V usage is TRBV6-1 and J usage is TRBJ2-5; 8 bases match TRBD2. The J segment lost 5 bases and the V segment lost 6 bases, leaving 5 bases of the junction unmatched. The CDR3 extends over 13 amino acids. Germline values: CDR1 MNHNS, CDR2 SASEGT. CDR3 region: CASRRTSWETQYF. As DNA, the CDR3 is TGTGCCAGCAGACGGACTAGCTGGGAGACCCAGTACTTC.

This clonotype occurred many times. V and J are TRBV6-1 and TRBJ2-5; 8 bases are shared with TRBD2. The germline gives CDR1 MNHNS, CDR2 SASEGT. This CDR3 is built from 17 residues. The V segment lost 2 bases and the J segment 2 bases; nucleotides outside the gene matches: 10. The CDR3 is CASSETPGGGIQETQYF. The DNA for the CDR3 is TGTGCCAGCAGTGAAACCCCCGGGGGGGGTATACAAGAGACCCAGTACTTC.

The J gene is TRBJ2-1, the V gene TRBV4-1; D possibly uses TRBD1 or TRBD2 (6 bases each). Germline values: CDR1 MGHRA, CDR2 YSYEKL. CDR3 size: 13 residues. Trimming pared 6 bases from V and 8 bases from J, leaving 14 bases between. The CDR3 here is CASRTLGGDEQFF. The CDR3 DNA is TGCGCCAGCAGAACACTCGGGGGCGATGAGCAGTTCTTC.

This clonotype occurred many times. The V and J genes are TRBV2 and TRBJ2-1; the D gene could be TRBD1 or TRBD2 (5 bases each). Germline V gene sequence: CDR1 SNHLY, CDR2 FYNNEI. The CDR3 has 14 residues. V was shortened by 8 bases and J by 0 bases, with 11 bases between the two germline ends. Written as DNA, the CDR3 is TGTGCCAGCCACGGGGACCTCTCCTACAATGAGCAGTTCTTC. This translates into CASHGDLSYNEQFF.

This clonotype was observed at least ten times. J is TRBJ2-2 and V is TRBV27; D is tentatively TRBD1 or TRBD2 (5 bases each). The CDR3 contains 15 residues. V lost 3 bases to trimming and J lost 7 bases, with 15 bases between them. Germline CDR1 MNHEY, CDR2 SMNVEV (reference sequence). The CDR3 nucleotides are TGTGCCAGCAGTTTTGAGGGGCGAACGGGCGGGGAGCTGTTTTTT. It encodes CASSFEGRTGGELFF.

The sample holds many counts of this clonotype. The chain recombines TRBV7-2 with TRBJ2-7, with D unresolved. Per the germline V gene, CDR1 is SGHTA and CDR2 is FQGNSA. The CDR3 is 11 amino acids. V was clipped by 5 bases and J by 6 bases, with 8 bases between them. DNA for the CDR3: TGTGCCAGCAGCAACAGACGCGAGCAGTACTTC. It is translated as CASSNRREQYF.

The gene calls are TRBV5-1 and TRBJ2-7; 8 bases match TRBD1. The junction had 5 bases not matched to a gene; V was cut back by 3 bases and J by 3 bases. The CDR3 extends over 14 amino acids. Germline V gene lookup returns CDR1 SGHRS and CDR2 YFSETQ. The CDR3 loop is CASSWDRPYYEQYF. DNA of the CDR3: TGCGCCAGCAGCTGGGACAGGCCATACTACGAGCAGTACTTC.

This clonotype was counted a few times. The rearrangement links TRBV4-1 to TRBJ1-2; 9 bases are a match to TRBD1. The J segment lost 6 bases and the V segment lost 4 bases, leaving 3 bases of the junction unmatched. The length of the CDR3 is 13 residues. Germline V CDR1 and CDR2: MGHRA, YSYEKL. The CDR3 protein is CASSRGTGNGYTF. The CDR3 DNA sequence: TGCGCCAGCAGCCGGGGGACAGGGAATGGCTACACCTTC.

This chain links TRBV15 with TRBJ2-5; 10 bases agree with TRBD2. The CDR3 runs to 16 residues. J gave up 5 bases and V 4 bases, and 10 bases lay outside the gene matches. CDR1 is LNHNV, CDR2 YYDKDF, per germline (reference sequence). The chain's CDR3 is CATSKGSGGSAETQYF. The CDR3, as DNA: TGTGCCACCAGCAAGGGTAGCGGGGGGTCGGCGGAGACCCAGTACTTC.

Ten or more counts support this clonotype. This chain connects TRBV15 to TRBJ1-1; D not certain. V shed 0 bases and J shed 4 bases, with 18 bases lying between them. The CDR3 loop spans 17 amino acids. Germline V gene lookup returns CDR1 LNHNV and CDR2 YYDKDF (reference sequence). The CDR3 is CATSREYLGTSGTEAFF. The CDR3 bases are TGTGCCACCAGCAGAGAATATTTGGGAACGTCGGGCACTGAAGCTTTCTTT.

This clonotype showed up many times. The chain couples TRBV12-3 or TRBV12-4 to TRBJ2-6; TRBD1 matches at 8 bases. V dropped 3 bases and J dropped 0; count of bases not matched to a gene: 4. The CDR3 runs to 17 residues. The CDR3 DNA reads TGTGCCAGCAGTTTGACAGGGGCATCCTCTGGGGCCAACGTCCTGACTTTC. Translating it yields CASSLTGASSGANVLTF.

This clonotype has at least ten counts. V usage is TRBV20-1 and J usage is TRBJ2-2; tentative D call: TRBD1 (5 bases). This CDR3 region has 13 residues. Trimming removed 7 bases from V and 0 bases from J, with 9 bases in between. Germline CDR1 is DFQATT and CDR2 is SNEGSKA (reference sequence). The CDR3 DNA reads as TGCAGTGTGGCAGGGACGAACACCGGGGAGCTGTTTTTT. It specifies CSVAGTNTGELFF.

The V call is TRBV18, the J call TRBJ1-2; D is possibly TRBD1 (5 bases). The CDR3 is made up of 15 amino acids. From germline, CDR1 is KGHSH and CDR2 LQKENI. V shed 4 bases and J shed 8 bases, with 20 bases lying between them. The CDR3 DNA follows: TGTGCCAGCTCACAAGCCCGGGACGGGGATGAGGGCTACACCTTC. Protein sequence: CASSQARDGDEGYTF. The full variable domain, in which reference TRBV18 and TRBJ1-2 provide the parts outside the CDR3, is NAGVMQNPRHLVRRRGQEARLRCSPMKGHSHVYWYRQLPEEGLKFMVYLQKENIIDESGMPKERFSAEFPKEGPSILRIQQVVRGDSAAYFCASSQARDGDEGYTFGSGTRLTVV.

About this clonotype: Given a much more abundant clone one base away, this may be a read error. Here the CDR3 DNA reads TGTGCCAGCAGCCCAGGGACGGACACTGAAGCTCTCTTT. Translated: CASSPGTDTEALF. This rearrangement joins TRBV11-2 to TRBJ1-1; D perhaps matches TRBD1 (5 bases). This CDR3 is built from 13 residues. In germline, CDR1 is SGHAT, CDR2 FQNNGV.

A word on this clonotype: A much larger clone differs from this one at a single base, so this may be a read error. The CDR3 nucleotides read TGTGCCAGCAGCTTACCGGGTGATCAGCCCCAGCATTTT. Protein sequence: CASSLPGDQPQHF. The chain uses TRBV7-9 and TRBJ1-5; D not resolved. The CDR3 is 13 residues long. Deletions cut 2 bases from V and 5 bases from J, with 7 bases between. The germline V gene has CDR1 SEHNR and CDR2 FQNEAQ (reference sequence). Supplemented by reference TRBV7-9 and TRBJ1-5, the full variable domain reads DTGVSQNPRHKITKRGQNVTFRCDPISEHNRLYWYRQTLGQGPEFLTYFQNEAQLEKSRLLSDRFSAERPKGSFSTLEIQRTEQGDSAMYLCASSLPGDQPQHFGDGTRLSIL.

This clonotype was found many times. The genes are TRBV6-5 and TRBJ2-2; D is perhaps TRBD1 (5 bases). CDR1 is MNHEY and CDR2 is SVGAGI in the germline V gene. Deletions cut 3 bases from V and 4 bases from J, with 21 bases between. This CDR3 has 18 residues. The CDR3 bases are TGTGCCAGCAGTTATCCAGACGGGCAAGGGGAACTCACCGGGGAGCTGTTTTTT. As protein: CASSYPDGQGELTGELFF.

This clonotype was seen ten or more times. The rearrangement links TRBV20-1 to TRBJ2-7, with 9 bases fitting TRBD2. Per the germline V gene, CDR1 is DFQATT and CDR2 is SNEGSKA (reference sequence). The V segment lost 0 bases and the J segment 7 bases; nucleotides outside the gene matches: 7. The CDR3 is 14 amino acids. The CDR3 nucleotides are TGCAGTGCTAGAGAGCGGGGGGGCTCGCAGGAGCAGTACTTC. Its protein product is CSARERGGSQEQYF.